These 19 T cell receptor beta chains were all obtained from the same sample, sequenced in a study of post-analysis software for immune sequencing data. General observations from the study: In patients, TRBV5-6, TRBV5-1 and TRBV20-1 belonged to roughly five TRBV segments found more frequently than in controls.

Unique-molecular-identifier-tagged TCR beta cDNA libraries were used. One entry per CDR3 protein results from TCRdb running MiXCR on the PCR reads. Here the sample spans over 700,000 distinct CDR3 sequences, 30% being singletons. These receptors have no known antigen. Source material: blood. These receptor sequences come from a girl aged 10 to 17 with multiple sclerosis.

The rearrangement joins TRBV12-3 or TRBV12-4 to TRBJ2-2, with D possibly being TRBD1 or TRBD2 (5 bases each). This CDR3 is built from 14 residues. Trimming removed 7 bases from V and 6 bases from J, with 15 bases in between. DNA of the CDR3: TGTGCCAGCAAATTTGGGGGTCCCGCCGGGGAGCTGTTTTTT. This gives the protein CASKFGGPAGELFF.

CDR3 sequence reads: CASSSLGRDTSYNEQFF. As DNA, the CDR3 is TGTGCCAGCAGCTCCCTGGGCCGGGACACATCCTACAATGAGCAGTTCTTC. V and J are TRBV7-9 and TRBJ2-1; the D gene is possibly TRBD1 (6 bases). V was cut by 4 bases and J by 1 base, with 17 bases left in between. CDR1 is SEHNR and CDR2 is FQNEAQ in the germline V gene (reference sequence). CDR3 length: 17 residues.

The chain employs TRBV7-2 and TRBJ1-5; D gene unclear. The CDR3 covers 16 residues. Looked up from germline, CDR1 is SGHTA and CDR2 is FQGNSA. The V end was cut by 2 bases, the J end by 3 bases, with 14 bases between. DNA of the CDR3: TGTGCCAGCAGCTTACACCAGGTAGGGCCCAATCAGCCCCAGCATTTT. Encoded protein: CASSLHQVGPNQPQHF.

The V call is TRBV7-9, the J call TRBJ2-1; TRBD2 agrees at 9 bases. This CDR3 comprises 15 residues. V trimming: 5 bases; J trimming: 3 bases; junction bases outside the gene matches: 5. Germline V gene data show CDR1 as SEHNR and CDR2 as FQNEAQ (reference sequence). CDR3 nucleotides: TGTGCCAGCAGCCGACCTAGCGGGATCTACAATGAGCAGTTCTTC. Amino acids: CASSRPSGIYNEQFF.

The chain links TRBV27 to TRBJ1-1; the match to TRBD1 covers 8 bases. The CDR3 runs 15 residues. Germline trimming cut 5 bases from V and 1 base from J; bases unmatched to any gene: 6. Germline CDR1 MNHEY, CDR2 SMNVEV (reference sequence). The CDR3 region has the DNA TGTGCCAGCAGTCCCTCGGACAGGGCGAACACTGAAGCTTTCTTT. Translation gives CASSPSDRANTEAFF.

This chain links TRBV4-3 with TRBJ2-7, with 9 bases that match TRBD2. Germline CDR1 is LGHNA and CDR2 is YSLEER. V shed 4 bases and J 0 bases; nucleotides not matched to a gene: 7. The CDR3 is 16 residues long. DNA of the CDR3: TGCGCCAGCAGCCCTCAGACTAGCGGAAGCTCCTACGAGCAGTACTTC. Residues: CASSPQTSGSSYEQYF.

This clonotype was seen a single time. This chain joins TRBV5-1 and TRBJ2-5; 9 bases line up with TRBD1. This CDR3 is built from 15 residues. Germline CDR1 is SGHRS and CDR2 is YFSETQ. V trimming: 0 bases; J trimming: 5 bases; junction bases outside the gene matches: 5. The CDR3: CASSLVQGAEETQYF. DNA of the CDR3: TGCGCCAGCAGCTTGGTACAGGGGGCTGAGGAGACCCAGTACTTC.

The DNA of the CDR3 is TGTGCCAGCAGCTCCTCGGGAGGTAGCGGGAGTAGTTGGTACGAGCAGTACTTC. As protein: CASSSSGGSGSSWYEQYF. V is TRBV7-2 and J is TRBJ2-7; the match to TRBD2 covers 9 bases. Unmatched junction bases numbered 17, after V lost 4 bases and J lost 4 bases. The V gene's germline CDR1 is SGHTA and CDR2 FQGNSA. CDR3 length: 18 amino acids.

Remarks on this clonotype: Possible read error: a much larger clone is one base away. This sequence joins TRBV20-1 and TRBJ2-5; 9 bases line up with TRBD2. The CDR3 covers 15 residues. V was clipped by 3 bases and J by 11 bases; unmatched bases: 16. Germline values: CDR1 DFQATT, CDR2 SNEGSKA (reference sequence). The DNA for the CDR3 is TGCAGTGCTAGTGTCTCTAGCGGGATGTACAATGAGCAGTACTTC. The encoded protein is CSASVSSGMYNEQYF.

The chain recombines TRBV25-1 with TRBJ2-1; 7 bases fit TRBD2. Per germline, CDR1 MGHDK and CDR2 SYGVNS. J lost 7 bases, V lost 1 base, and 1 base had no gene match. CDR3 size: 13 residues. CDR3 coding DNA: TGTGCCAGCAGTGAATTCGGGGGGAATGAGCAGTTCTTC. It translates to CASSEFGGNEQFF.

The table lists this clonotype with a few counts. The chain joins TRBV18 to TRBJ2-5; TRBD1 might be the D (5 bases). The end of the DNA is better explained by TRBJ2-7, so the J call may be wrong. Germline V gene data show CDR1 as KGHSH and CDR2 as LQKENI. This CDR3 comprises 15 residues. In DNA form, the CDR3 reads TGTGCCAGCTCACCCACCAGGGTATCTGACGACGAGCAGTACTTC. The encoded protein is CASSPTRVSDDEQYF.

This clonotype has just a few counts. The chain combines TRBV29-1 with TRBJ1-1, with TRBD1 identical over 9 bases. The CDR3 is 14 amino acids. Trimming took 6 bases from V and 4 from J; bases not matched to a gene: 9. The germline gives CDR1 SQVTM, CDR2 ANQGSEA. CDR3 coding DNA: TGCAGCGTCGGGTACAGGGGGCTGTCCACTGAAGCTTTCTTT. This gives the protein CSVGYRGLSTEAFF.

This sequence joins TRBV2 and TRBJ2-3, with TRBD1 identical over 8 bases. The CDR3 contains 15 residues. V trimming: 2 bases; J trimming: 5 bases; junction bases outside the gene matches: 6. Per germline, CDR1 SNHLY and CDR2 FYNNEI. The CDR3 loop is CASSEKRTGQDTQYF. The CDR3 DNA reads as TGTGCCAGCAGTGAAAAGAGGACAGGGCAAGATACGCAGTATTTT.

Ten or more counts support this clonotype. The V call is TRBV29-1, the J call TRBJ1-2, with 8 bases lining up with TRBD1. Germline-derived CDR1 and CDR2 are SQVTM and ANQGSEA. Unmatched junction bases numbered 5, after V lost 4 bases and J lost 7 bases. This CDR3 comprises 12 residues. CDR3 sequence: CSVVQGDFGYTF. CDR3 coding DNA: TGCAGCGTTGTACAGGGGGACTTTGGCTACACCTTC.

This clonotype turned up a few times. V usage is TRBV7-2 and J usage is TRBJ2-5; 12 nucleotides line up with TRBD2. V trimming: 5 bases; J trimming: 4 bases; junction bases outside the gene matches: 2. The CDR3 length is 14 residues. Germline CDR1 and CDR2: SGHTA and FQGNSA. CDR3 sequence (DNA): TGTGCCAGCAGCAAGGGACTAGCGGGAGAGACCCAGTACTTC. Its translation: CASSKGLAGETQYF. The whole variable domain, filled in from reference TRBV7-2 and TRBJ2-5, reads GAGVSQSPSNKVTEKGKDVELRCDPISGHTALYWYRQSLGQGLEFLIYFQGNSAPDKSGLPSDRFSAERTGGSVSTLTIQRTQQEDSAVYLCASSKGLAGETQYFGPGTRLLVL.

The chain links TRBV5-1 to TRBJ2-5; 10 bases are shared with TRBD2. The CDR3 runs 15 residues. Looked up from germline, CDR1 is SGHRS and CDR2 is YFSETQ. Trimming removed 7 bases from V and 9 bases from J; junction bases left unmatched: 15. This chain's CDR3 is CASEVTSGVGGAQYF. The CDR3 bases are TGCGCCAGCGAAGTTACTAGCGGGGTTGGTGGGGCCCAGTACTTC.

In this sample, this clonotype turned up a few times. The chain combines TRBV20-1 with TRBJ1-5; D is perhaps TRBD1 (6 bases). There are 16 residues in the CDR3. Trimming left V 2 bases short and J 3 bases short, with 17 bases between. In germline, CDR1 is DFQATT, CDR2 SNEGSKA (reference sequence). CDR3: CSARPPRGTTNQPQHF. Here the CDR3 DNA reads TGCAGTGCTAGACCGCCCAGGGGAACAACCAATCAGCCCCAGCATTTT.

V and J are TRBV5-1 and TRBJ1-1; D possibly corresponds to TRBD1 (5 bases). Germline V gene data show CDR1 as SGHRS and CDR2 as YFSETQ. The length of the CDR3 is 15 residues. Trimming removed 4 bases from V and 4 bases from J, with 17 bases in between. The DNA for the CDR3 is TGCGCCAGCAGCGCCGGGGGGGTTGGTCCCACTGAAGCTTTCTTT. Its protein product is CASSAGGVGPTEAFF.

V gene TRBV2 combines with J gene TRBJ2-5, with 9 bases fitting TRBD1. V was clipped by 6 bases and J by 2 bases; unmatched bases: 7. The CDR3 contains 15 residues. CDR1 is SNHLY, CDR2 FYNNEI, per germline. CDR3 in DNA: TGTGCCAGCAGACCCACCGGACAGGGGCAAGAGACCCAGTACTTC. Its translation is CASRPTGQGQETQYF.